Below are 5 T cell receptor beta chains sequenced from a single sample in a study of blood T cell repertoires in COVID-19. Clones were sequenced by immunoSEQ multiplex PCR, and TCRdb holds only the in-frame ones, with some missing. The table includes hundreds of thousands of clones, around 90% detected once. Sequencing used PBMCs or T cells enriched from blood (not recorded which). These receptors all stem from a woman younger than 35 with acute COVID-19.

V usage is TRBV10-1 and J usage is TRBJ1-1; D unclear. The germline V gene encodes CDR1 WNHNN and CDR2 SYGVQD (reference sequence). This CDR3 comprises 13 residues. The germline V and J ends were trimmed by 7 bases and 5 bases, with 14 bases remaining between them. CDR3 DNA: TGCGCCAGCACACCCACAGATTTGACTGAAGCTTTCTTT. It encodes CASTPTDLTEAFF.

This chain connects TRBV7-6 to TRBJ1-1; 7 bases are shared with TRBD1. CDR3 length equals 14 residues. The junction had 9 bases not matched to a gene; V was cut back by 5 bases and J by 6 bases. Germline assignment: CDR1 SGHVS and CDR2 FNYEAQ. The CDR3 coding sequence is TGTGCCAGCAGCCCCAATACAGGGGAACCTGAAGCTTTCTTT. It yields the protein CASSPNTGEPEAFF.

As to this clone: This CDR3 is also generated by other DNA sequences in the sample. This chain joins TRBV5-1 and TRBJ1-4; no firm D call. V gave up 2 bases and J gave up 3 bases, with 8 bases separating them. There are 14 residues in the CDR3. Germline loops: CDR1 SGHRS, CDR2 YFSETQ. CDR3 protein: CASSFGGSNEKLFF. CDR3 in DNA: TGCGCCAGCAGCTTCGGCGGATCTAATGAAAAACTGTTTTTT.

This chain uses TRBV28 with TRBJ1-6; D unresolved. Trimming stripped 5 bases from V and 5 bases from J, with 19 bases between. This CDR3 is built from 17 residues. Per the germline V gene, CDR1 is MDHEN and CDR2 is SYDVKM. CDR3 nucleotides: TGTGCCAGCAGTCCCCCTCGCGGCCGGTCGGATAATTCACCCCTCCACTTT. Translation: CASSPPRGRSDNSPLHF.

The chain recombines TRBV9 with TRBJ1-1, with 8 bases aligning to TRBD1. Germline V lookup: CDR1 SGDLS, CDR2 YYNGEE. CDR3 length: 14 residues. V dropped 2 bases and J dropped 7; count of bases not matched to a gene: 7. CDR3 region: CASSVTDRGLEAFF. The CDR3 DNA reads as TGTGCCAGCAGCGTTACCGACAGGGGTCTTGAAGCTTTCTTT.